There are a few counts of the clone carrying this T cell receptor (beta chain). Antigen: not known. Measured with immunoSEQ multiplex PCR; TCRdb has only the in-frame clones, and not every one. The sample records around 1 million clones, approximately 80% being singletons. The sample belongs to a study of shared clonotypes between healthy human individuals. Points from the study as a whole: In contrast to clonotypes shared by all four donors, non-shared clonotypes had lower generation probabilities.

This receptor was obtained from a man younger than 35 in good health. Sequencing was performed on memory CD4+ T cells sorted from blood. Subset noted: CD45RA-negative fraction.

This CDR3 reads CASWGGTQQTNSALHF. CDR3 in DNA: TGTGCCAGCTGGGGAGGAACTCAACAGACAAATTCGGCCCTCCACTTT. The chain is built from TRBV7-2 and TRBJ1-6; D is unresolved. The CDR3 loop spans 16 amino acids. Trimming removed 8 bases at V and 14 bases at J, with 28 bases between. Germline loops: CDR1 SGHTA, CDR2 FQGNSA. Full variable domain (remainder filled in from reference TRBV7-2 and TRBJ1-6): GAGVSQSPSNKVTEKGKDVELRCDPISGHTALYWYRQSLGQGLEFLIYFQGNSAPDKSGLPSDRFSAERTGGSVSTLTIQRTQQEDSAVYLCASWGGTQQTNSALHFGNGTRLTVT.